This TCR beta chain came from a study of monozygotic twins with cystic fibrosis. Here immunoSEQ multiplex PCR was the method, and the copy in TCRdb shows in-frame clones only, minus some. The sample carries 15,000 or so clones, roughly 81% recorded once. Losses at the gene ends were 4 bases for V and 2 bases for J; bases not matched to a gene: 1. This CDR3 region has 13 residues. Germline CDR1 SGHDT, CDR2 YYEEEE. This clone showed up just once. This receptor was taken from a boy under 18 with cystic fibrosis. V and J are TRBV5-6 and TRBJ2-7; 9 bases are a match to TRBD1. The sequenced material came from blood. CDR3 in DNA: TGTGCCAGCAGCCGGGACAGGGCCTACGAGCAGTACTTC. Translated: CASSRDRAYEQYF.